This TCR beta chain was captured by sequencing in a study of T-cell memory formation after mild COVID-19. Study details: The study found TCR clusters largely donor specific.

Findings and caveats of the study: CD8+ contracting clones occupied EMRA, while CD4+ ones occupied mainly CM and EM.

This clonotype was seen only a few times. Its antigen is still unknown. TCRdb reanalysed the 5' RACE reads using MiXCR and keeps one entry per CDR3 protein. The data show 550,000 to 600,000 distinct CDR3 sequences, about 20% seen once. CDR3 length: 16 amino acids. V lost 4 bases to trimming and J lost 2 bases; unmatched junction nucleotides: 8. Germline values: CDR1 SGHRS, CDR2 YFSETQ. This sequence was found in an adult woman who had mild COVID-19 (a few samples of this study predate the infection). Cell type and time point are not known. Sequencing was carried out using PBMCs or a T cell subset sorted from them (not recorded which). The rearrangement uses TRBV5-1 and TRBJ2-3, with 9 bases lining up with TRBD2. CDR3 in amino acids: CASSHVAGDYTDTQYF. The CDR3 DNA follows: TGCGCCAGCAGCCACGTAGCGGGGGACTACACAGATACGCAGTATTTT.